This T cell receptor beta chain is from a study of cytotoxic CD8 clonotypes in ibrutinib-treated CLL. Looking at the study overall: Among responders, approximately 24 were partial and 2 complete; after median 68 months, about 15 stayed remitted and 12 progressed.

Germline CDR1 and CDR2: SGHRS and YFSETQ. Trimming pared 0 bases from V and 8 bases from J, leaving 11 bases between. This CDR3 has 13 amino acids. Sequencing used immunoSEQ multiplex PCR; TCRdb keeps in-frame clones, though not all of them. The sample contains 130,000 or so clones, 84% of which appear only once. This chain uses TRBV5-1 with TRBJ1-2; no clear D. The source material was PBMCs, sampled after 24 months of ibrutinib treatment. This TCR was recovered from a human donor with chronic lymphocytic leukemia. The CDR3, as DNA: TGCGCCAGCAGCTTGGACCCCGCGGGGGGCTACACCTTC. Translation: CASSLDPAGGYTF.